A single sample is the source of the 22 T cell receptor beta chains below, sequenced in a study of molecular identifiers for immune sequencing clone quantification. MiXCR, applied by TCRdb to the PCR reads, yields one record per CDR3 protein. Here the sample spans 490,000 or so distinct CDR3 sequences, around 21% being singletons. Sequencing input: naive CD8+ T cells from blood, with Jurkat cell RNA spiked in. Subset in this sample: FACS-sorted CD8+CD4-CCR7+CD45RA+ naive T cells. The receptors were sampled from a human donor in good health. Some libraries in this study had Jurkat cell RNA spiked in.

The chain is built from TRBV7-2 and TRBJ2-6; D uncertain. Germline V lookup: CDR1 SGHTA, CDR2 FQGNSA. V lost 1 base and J 1 base, leaving 17 bases between the germline ends. The CDR3 covers 19 residues. CDR3 sequence reads: CASSLVRLLFQSGANVLTF. In DNA, the CDR3 is TGTGCCAGCAGCTTAGTTCGGCTCCTGTTTCAGTCTGGGGCCAACGTCCTGACTTTC.

The sample holds many counts of this clonotype. V gene TRBV4-3 combines with J gene TRBJ1-1; D is unresolved. CDR1 is LGHNA and CDR2 is YSLEER in the germline V gene. The CDR3 has 15 amino acids. The V end lost 2 bases, the J end lost 3 bases, and 13 bases lay between the germline ends. The CDR3 nucleotides read TGCGCCAGCAGCCAAACCTCATTTCCAGACACTGAAGCTTTCTTT. Encoded protein: CASSQTSFPDTEAFF.

This clonotype appeared many times. J is TRBJ2-7 and V is TRBV20-1, with 8 bases lining up with TRBD2. Trimming cost V 0 bases and J 3 bases; bases outside gene matches: 7. The CDR3 runs to 15 residues. Germline assignment: CDR1 DFQATT and CDR2 SNEGSKA (reference sequence). The DNA of the CDR3 is TGCAGTGCTAGAGATAGCACTAGCGGATACTACGAGCAGTACTTC. It translates to CSARDSTSGYYEQYF.

This clonotype was seen at least ten times. V is TRBV7-9 and J is TRBJ1-1; D ambiguous. Germline-derived CDR1 and CDR2 are SEHNR and FQNEAQ (reference sequence). Trimming took off 6 bases at V and 8 bases at J, with 7 bases between the two ends. CDR3 length: 10 amino acids. The CDR3 sequence is CASRPIEAFF. As DNA, the CDR3 is TGTGCCAGCAGGCCAATAGAAGCTTTCTTT.

Of note for this clonotype: An end of the junction differs from the germline gene, which may be a read error. The genes are TRBV30 and TRBJ1-5, with D unclear. CDR3 length equals 14 residues. Germline loops: CDR1 GTSNPN, CDR2 SVGIG (reference sequence). CDR3 sequence reads: CTWSEGLGDQPQHF. In nucleotides, the CDR3 is TGTACCTGGAGTGAGGGTTTGGGAGATCAGCCCCAGCATTTT.

The CDR3, as DNA: TGTGCCAGCAGTCCACCTTCGACTGACACTGAAGCTTTCTTT. Amino acids: CASSPPSTDTEAFF. The chain carries TRBV7-9 and TRBJ1-1, with D hard to call. Trimming cost V 6 bases and J 3 bases, with 14 bases left between them. CDR3 length: 14 amino acids. CDR1 and CDR2 from the germline V gene are SEHNR and FQNEAQ (reference sequence). Based on the CDR3 plus reference TRBV7-9 and TRBJ1-1, the full variable domain is DTGVSQNPRHKITKRGQNVTFRCDPISEHNRLYWYRQTLGQGPEFLTYFQNEAQLEKSRLLSDRFSAERPKGSFSTLEIQRTEQGDSAMYLCASSPPSTDTEAFFGQGTRLTVV.

V and J are TRBV25-1 and TRBJ1-2; D might be TRBD1 (5 bases). Germline V gene sequence: CDR1 MGHDK, CDR2 SYGVNS. V lost 3 bases and J lost 4, with 12 bases in between. The CDR3 covers 14 residues. CDR3 loop: CASSDLGHGYGYTF. As DNA, the CDR3 is TGTGCCAGCAGTGATCTGGGGCACGGCTATGGCTACACCTTC.

This clonotype appeared a single time. A much larger clone is a single base away; this may be a read error. The chain joins TRBV12-3 or TRBV12-4 to TRBJ2-5; the D gene could be TRBD1 or TRBD2 (5 bases each). CDR3 length: 16 residues. CDR3 nucleotides: TGTGCCAGGAGTTTATCTCAATTCGGGACCAAAGAGACCCAGTACTTC. It specifies CARSLSQFGTKETQYF.

This clonotype has a handful of counts. The V call is TRBV7-9, the J call TRBJ2-1; D unresolved. Looked up from germline, CDR1 is SEHNR and CDR2 is FQNEAQ (reference sequence). The CDR3 extends over 16 amino acids. V was clipped by 5 bases and J by 7 bases, with 21 bases between them. For the CDR3, the DNA is TGTGCCAGCAGCCCAGCCACCGGAACTAACGAAAATGAGCAGTTCTTC. Translated: CASSPATGTNENEQFF.

Concerning this clonotype itself: At one boundary the junction diverges from the germline segment, which might be a read error. This sequence joins TRBV12-3 or TRBV12-4 and TRBJ2-7, with a possible D match to TRBD2 (6 bases). The CDR3 totals 16 residues. This CDR3 reads CASTASGPGSSYERYF. The CDR3 DNA sequence: TGTGCCAGCACCGCCTCGGGACCCGGGAGCTCCTACGAGCGGTACTTC.

This clonotype occurred a few times. This chain joins TRBV28 and TRBJ2-7, with 9 nucleotides matching TRBD2. In germline, CDR1 is MDHEN, CDR2 SYDVKM. V shed 1 base, J shed 3 bases, and the junction held 7 bases outside the gene matches. This CDR3 region has 16 residues. CDR3 sequence (DNA): TGTGCCAGCAGTTTATCGGGCGGGGGGGTCGGCTACGAGCAGTACTTC. The encoded protein is CASSLSGGGVGYEQYF.

The genes are TRBV29-1 and TRBJ1-1, with D possibly TRBD1 on 6 matching bases. The CDR3 is 13 amino acids. V was cut by 4 bases and J by 4 bases, with 13 bases left in between. Germline V CDR1 and CDR2: SQVTM, ANQGSEA. The CDR3: CSVGGGLSTEAFF. The CDR3 DNA reads as TGCAGCGTTGGTGGGGGCTTGAGCACTGAAGCTTTCTTT.

About this clonotype itself: A much larger clone lies a single base off, so this may be a read error. V gene TRBV13 combines with J gene TRBJ2-3, with 8 bases aligning to TRBD2. The CDR3 consists of 15 residues. The J segment lost 1 base and the V segment lost 3 bases, leaving 3 bases of the junction unmatched. Germline-derived CDR1 and CDR2 are PRHDT and FYEKMQ (reference sequence). The CDR3 coding sequence is TGTGCCAGCAGCTTCCCAGCGGGAGGCACAGATACGCAGTATTTT. Translated: CASSFPAGGTDTQYF.

A note on this clonotype: One end of the junction varies from germline; a read error may be responsible. This chain connects TRBV6-5 to TRBJ2-7; tentatively, D is TRBD2 (6 bases). Germline CDR1 and CDR2: MNHEY and SVGAGI. The CDR3 is made up of 16 amino acids. CDR3 amino acids: CASSYSSGGDHYEQHF. DNA for the CDR3: TGTGCCAGCAGTTACAGTTCCGGAGGGGATCACTACGAGCAGCACTTC.

There are a few counts of this clonotype. V usage is TRBV4-3 and J usage is TRBJ2-2; maybe TRBD2 (7 bases). With 4 bases removed from V and 5 bases from J, the gap between germline ends came to 17 bases. Germline CDR1 LGHNA, CDR2 YSLEER. The CDR3 has 16 residues. The CDR3 is CASSPRVEGGTGELFF. The CDR3 DNA is TGCGCCAGCAGCCCAAGGGTAGAGGGGGGGACCGGGGAGCTGTTTTTT.

This clonotype was picked up many times. The CDR3 is CASGLGHYYEQYF. The CDR3 nucleotides are TGTGCTAGTGGTTTGGGACACTACTACGAGCAGTACTTC. The chain uses TRBV12-5 and TRBJ2-7; no definite D call. This CDR3 has 13 amino acids. V dropped 1 base and J dropped 3 bases, with 7 bases sitting between them. Germline CDR1 is LGHNT and CDR2 is FRNRAP.

About this clonotype itself: Possible read error: a much larger clone is one base away. The rearrangement joins TRBV7-2 to TRBJ2-1; D perhaps matches TRBD1 (6 bases). V lost 6 bases and J lost 4, with 16 bases in between. Germline-derived CDR1 and CDR2 are SGHTA and FQGNSA. The CDR3 sequence is 15 residues long. The CDR3: CASRTDSYMYNEQFF. The DNA for the CDR3 is TGTGCCAGCAGGACGGACAGTTACATGTACAATGAGCAGTTCTTC.

Note on this clonotype: A much bigger clone sits one base away, suggesting this may be a read error. Likely a read error: the CDR3 ends without its conserved phenylalanine or tryptophan. The V and J genes are TRBV19 and TRBJ1-1; D remains unclear. The germline V and J ends were trimmed by 4 bases and 0 bases, with 6 bases remaining between them. Germline CDR1 is LNHDA and CDR2 is SQIVND (reference sequence). CDR3 length: 13 residues. Here the CDR3 DNA reads TGTGCCAGTAGTAGAACAATGAACACTGAAGCTTTCCTT. It specifies CASSRTMNTEAFL.

Many counts were recorded for this clonotype. The genes are TRBV25-1 and TRBJ2-7; 7 nucleotides match TRBD2. CDR1 and CDR2 (germline): MGHDK, SYGVNS. Germline trimming cut 1 base from V and 3 bases from J; bases unmatched to any gene: 0. The CDR3 extends over 13 amino acids. CDR3 DNA sequence: TGTGCCAGCAGTGAATGGGGGGGCTACGAGCAGTACTTC. Amino acid sequence: CASSEWGGYEQYF.

In its sample, this clonotype was seen a few times. The V gene is TRBV4-3, the J gene TRBJ2-5; 11 bases are a match to TRBD2. With V trimmed by 0 bases and J by 4 bases, 19 bases remained unmatched. Per germline, CDR1 LGHNA and CDR2 YSLEER. This CDR3 region has 21 residues. The chain's CDR3 is CASSQDLGLAAEARGGETQYF. CDR3 DNA sequence: TGCGCCAGCAGCCAAGATTTGGGACTAGCGGCCGAGGCCAGGGGAGGAGAGACCCAGTACTTC.

The chain joins TRBV5-6 to TRBJ2-3; 11 bases map to TRBD2. Germline V gene sequence: CDR1 SGHDT, CDR2 YYEEEE. Trimming cost V 3 bases and J 0 bases; bases outside gene matches: 9. The CDR3 totals 18 residues. CDR3 sequence: CASSSVTSGGPSTDTQYF. Here the CDR3 DNA reads TGTGCCAGCAGCTCGGTCACTAGCGGGGGCCCTAGCACAGATACGCAGTATTTT.

This clonotype has ten or more counts. This rearrangement joins TRBV3-1 to TRBJ1-4; D remains ambiguous. Germline V gene lookup returns CDR1 LGHDT and CDR2 YNNKEL (reference sequence). Trimming took off 0 bases at V and 1 base at J, with 9 bases between the two ends. The CDR3 runs 16 residues. CDR3 sequence reads: CASSQETRRTNEKLFF. The DNA of the CDR3 is TGTGCCAGCAGCCAAGAGACTCGGAGAACTAATGAAAAACTGTTTTTT.